The rows below give T cell receptor beta chains drawn from one sample of a study of T cells in Graves' hyperthyroidism and ophthalmopathy. TCRdb reanalysed the multiplex PCR reads using MiXCR and keeps one entry per CDR3 protein. Found here are over 500,000 distinct CDR3 sequences, about 15% of them singletons; the top ten hold approximately 16%. Sequencing was performed on blood. These receptors came from a woman aged 18 to 35 with Graves' ophthalmopathy. Both conserved end residues are part of each CDR3. A D gene is named only where the DNA matches it firmly. The size of a clone is reported for some rows only, either as once, few or many, or as a class for expanded clones.

v_gene: TRBV7-3; d_gene: TRBD2; abundance: .; j_gene: TRBJ2-3; len: 18; CDR3nt: TGTGCCAGCAGCCCCCTCGGGGGTGGACTAGCGGGAGAAGATACGCAGTATTTT; CDR3aa: CASSPLGGGLAGEDTQYF
v_gene: TRBV9; d_gene: TRBD2; abundance: .; j_gene: TRBJ2-2; len: 15; CDR3nt: TGTGCCAGCAGCGGCCCGGGGGGTGAGGCCGGGGAGCTGTTTTTT; CDR3aa: CASSGPGGEAGELFF
v_gene: TRBV28; d_gene: .; abundance: few; j_gene: TRBJ1-3; len: 15; CDR3nt: TGTGCCAGCAGTTTATCGACAGGCTCTGGAAACACCATATATTTT; CDR3aa: CASSLSTGSGNTIYF
v_gene: TRBV6-5; d_gene: TRBD1; abundance: many; j_gene: TRBJ2-7; len: 15; CDR3nt: TGTGCCAGCAGTTACTCCGACAGGGGGGACTACGAGCAGTACTTC; CDR3aa: CASSYSDRGDYEQYF
v_gene: TRBV18; d_gene: TRBD1; abundance: .; j_gene: TRBJ1-1; len: 16; CDR3nt: TGTGCCAGCTCACTGAAAGAGGGGGCCCTGAACACTGAAGCTTTCTTT; CDR3aa: CASSLKEGALNTEAFF
v_gene: TRBV30; d_gene: .; abundance: .; j_gene: TRBJ1-1; len: 13; CDR3nt: TGTGGCTGGAGTGTACGGGGGGTCACTGAAGCTTTCTTT; CDR3aa: CGWSVRGVTEAFF
v_gene: TRBV28; d_gene: .; abundance: .; j_gene: TRBJ1-1; len: 15; CDR3nt: TGTGCCAGCAGTTTATCCGTTTTGGGGCCCTTATCAGCTTTCTTT; CDR3aa: CASSLSVLGPLSAFF
v_gene: TRBV9; d_gene: TRBD2; abundance: .; j_gene: TRBJ2-7; len: 15; CDR3nt: TGTGCCAGCAGCACGGGGGGGGGACACTCCTACGAGCAGTACTTC; CDR3aa: CASSTGGGHSYEQYF
v_gene: TRBV7-9; d_gene: TRBD2; abundance: many; j_gene: TRBJ2-3; len: 15; CDR3nt: TGTGCCAGCAGCTTCGGCGGGGGATACACAGATACGCAGTATTTT; CDR3aa: CASSFGGGYTDTQYF
v_gene: TRBV27; d_gene: .; abundance: many; j_gene: TRBJ1-2; len: 14; CDR3nt: TGTGCCAGCAGTTTGGGACATCCTAACTATGGCTACACCTTC; CDR3aa: CASSLGHPNYGYTF
v_gene: TRBV12-3/TRBV12-4; d_gene: .; abundance: few; j_gene: TRBJ1-4; len: 16; CDR3nt: TGTGCCAGCAGCTCGGGCGGCAGGGCCTATAATGAAAAACTGTTTTTT; CDR3aa: CASSSGGRAYNEKLFF
v_gene: TRBV7-3; d_gene: TRBD1; abundance: many; j_gene: TRBJ1-2; len: 17; CDR3nt: TGTGCCAGCAGCTTACGCGGGGACAGGGGTGGTGACTATGGCTACACCTTC; CDR3aa: CASSLRGDRGGDYGYTF
v_gene: TRBV2; d_gene: TRBD1; abundance: many; j_gene: TRBJ1-2; len: 17; CDR3nt: TGTGCCAGCATGCTCTCCCGGCCAACAGGGGGCTGGTATGGCTACACCTTC; CDR3aa: CASMLSRPTGGWYGYTF
v_gene: TRBV20-1; d_gene: .; abundance: many; j_gene: TRBJ2-5; len: 15; CDR3nt: TGCAGTGCTAGCGTTATGGGGCCCAGATCGGAGACCCAGTACTTC; CDR3aa: CSASVMGPRSETQYF
v_gene: TRBV12-3/TRBV12-4; d_gene: .; abundance: .; j_gene: TRBJ1-5; len: 13; CDR3nt: TGTGCCAGCAGCCGGGGGGGGGATCAGCCCCAGCATTTT; CDR3aa: CASSRGGDQPQHF
v_gene: TRBV29-1; d_gene: TRBD2; abundance: .; j_gene: TRBJ2-7; len: 12; CDR3nt: TGCAGCGTTGTAGCGGGGACCTACGAGCAGTACTTC; CDR3aa: CSVVAGTYEQYF
v_gene: TRBV5-1; d_gene: .; abundance: many; j_gene: TRBJ1-5; len: 15; CDR3nt: TGCGCCAGCAGCTTGTCGGGGTATAGCAATCAGCCCCAGCATTTT; CDR3aa: CASSLSGYSNQPQHF
v_gene: TRBV5-1; d_gene: .; abundance: .; j_gene: TRBJ1-1; len: 15; CDR3nt: TGCGCCAGCAGCTCGGAGGGGCCGCCGAACACTGAAGCTTTCTTT; CDR3aa: CASSSEGPPNTEAFF
v_gene: TRBV20-1; d_gene: .; abundance: many; j_gene: TRBJ1-2; len: 16; CDR3nt: TGCAGTGCTCCCAGAGACAACGGTGGGACTAACTATGGCTACACCTTC; CDR3aa: CSAPRDNGGTNYGYTF
v_gene: TRBV7-6; d_gene: .; abundance: .; j_gene: TRBJ2-2; len: 12; CDR3nt: TGTGCCAGCAGCTACAGGCGTGGGGAGCTGTTTTTT; CDR3aa: CASSYRRGELFF
v_gene: TRBV5-1; d_gene: TRBD1; abundance: .; j_gene: TRBJ2-7; len: 14; CDR3nt: TGCGCCAGCAGTTTTGACAGGGCCTACTACGAGCAGTACTTC; CDR3aa: CASSFDRAYYEQYF
v_gene: TRBV7-4; d_gene: .; abundance: .; j_gene: TRBJ2-1; len: 14; CDR3nt: TGTGCCAGCAGCATCACATCCGAGAACAATGAGCAGTTCTTC; CDR3aa: CASSITSENNEQFF
v_gene: TRBV4-1; d_gene: .; abundance: many; j_gene: TRBJ1-2; len: 13; CDR3nt: TGCGCCAGCAGCCAAGATGCGGCGTATGGCTACACCTTC; CDR3aa: CASSQDAAYGYTF
v_gene: TRBV27; d_gene: .; abundance: .; j_gene: TRBJ1-5; len: 16; CDR3nt: TGTGCCAGCAGTTTCGGCCCTGAGTTTGAGGATCAGCCCCAGCATTTT; CDR3aa: CASSFGPEFEDQPQHF
v_gene: TRBV29-1; d_gene: TRBD2; abundance: few; j_gene: TRBJ2-2; len: 13; CDR3nt: TGCAGCGTTGTTGCGGGAGCCACCGGGGAGCTGTTTTTT; CDR3aa: CSVVAGATGELFF
v_gene: TRBV6-5; d_gene: .; abundance: many; j_gene: TRBJ1-5; len: 15; CDR3nt: TGTGCCAGCAGTTACTCTGGCCTTAGCAATCAGCCCCAGCATTTT; CDR3aa: CASSYSGLSNQPQHF
v_gene: TRBV2; d_gene: TRBD2; abundance: many; j_gene: TRBJ2-3; len: 14; CDR3nt: TGTGCCAGCAGGGCTAGCGGGAACACAGATACGCAGTATTTT; CDR3aa: CASRASGNTDTQYF
v_gene: TRBV20-1; d_gene: .; abundance: few; j_gene: TRBJ2-3; len: 14; CDR3nt: TGCAGTGCTAGAGAAGGGGGAGAGACAGATACGCAGTATTTT; CDR3aa: CSAREGGETDTQYF
v_gene: TRBV7-9; d_gene: TRBD2; abundance: few; j_gene: TRBJ2-6; len: 18; CDR3nt: TGTGCCAGCAGCCCCCGCGGGGGACTCACGACTGGGGCCAACGTCCTGACTTTC; CDR3aa: CASSPRGGLTTGANVLTF
v_gene: TRBV6-2/TRBV6-3; d_gene: TRBD1; abundance: .; j_gene: TRBJ2-1; len: 15; CDR3nt: TGTGCCAGCAGAACCTATTCGACAGGGGACAATGAGCAGTTCTTC; CDR3aa: CASRTYSTGDNEQFF
v_gene: TRBV7-9; d_gene: .; abundance: .; j_gene: TRBJ1-6; len: 13; CDR3nt: TGTGCCAGCAGCTTACAGGGTAATTCACCCCTCCACTTT; CDR3aa: CASSLQGNSPLHF
v_gene: TRBV6-1; d_gene: .; abundance: .; j_gene: TRBJ1-4; len: 15; CDR3nt: TGTGCCAGCAGACAGGACTGGGCAACTAATGAAAAACTGTTTTTT; CDR3aa: CASRQDWATNEKLFF
v_gene: TRBV28; d_gene: .; abundance: many; j_gene: TRBJ2-7; len: 14; CDR3nt: TGTGCCAGCAGTTTAGGTAGCGTCGCCTACGAGCAGTACTTC; CDR3aa: CASSLGSVAYEQYF
v_gene: TRBV6-1; d_gene: TRBD2; abundance: many; j_gene: TRBJ2-3; len: 15; CDR3nt: TGTGCCAGCAGGGGGACTAGCGGGAGACCAGATACGCAGTATTTT; CDR3aa: CASRGTSGRPDTQYF
v_gene: TRBV9; d_gene: TRBD2; abundance: .; j_gene: TRBJ2-2; len: 15; CDR3nt: TGTGCCAGCAGTTTGCGGCGGGAGACCACCGGGGAGCTGTTTTTT; CDR3aa: CASSLRRETTGELFF
v_gene: TRBV18; d_gene: .; abundance: many; j_gene: TRBJ1-6; len: 14; CDR3nt: TGTGCCAGCTCAACCGCAGGACCTAATTCACCCCTCCACTTT; CDR3aa: CASSTAGPNSPLHF
v_gene: TRBV4-2; d_gene: .; abundance: .; j_gene: TRBJ1-1; len: 17; CDR3nt: TGTGCCAGCAGCCAAGATTTGGGGGGGGCGGTGGACACTGAAGCTTTCTTT; CDR3aa: CASSQDLGGAVDTEAFF
v_gene: TRBV6-1; d_gene: TRBD1; abundance: many; j_gene: TRBJ2-7; len: 12; CDR3nt: TGTGCCACCGAGACAGGGCCCTACGAGCAGTACTTC; CDR3aa: CATETGPYEQYF
v_gene: TRBV12-3/TRBV12-4; d_gene: TRBD1; abundance: many; j_gene: TRBJ2-2; len: 14; CDR3nt: TGTGCCAGCACTGGGGGACAGTGGGGCGGGGAGCTGTTTTTT; CDR3aa: CASTGGQWGGELFF
v_gene: TRBV4-1; d_gene: .; abundance: .; j_gene: TRBJ1-2; len: 12; CDR3nt: TGCGCCAGCAGCCAAGATCTTGGCGGCTACACCTTC; CDR3aa: CASSQDLGGYTF
v_gene: TRBV5-1; d_gene: TRBD2; abundance: .; j_gene: TRBJ2-5; len: 16; CDR3nt: TGCGCCAGCAGCTTGGGATCTAGCGGGAGTATGGAGACCCAGTACTTC; CDR3aa: CASSLGSSGSMETQYF
v_gene: TRBV9; d_gene: .; abundance: .; j_gene: TRBJ2-6; len: 18; CDR3nt: TGTGCCAGCAGCCCCCGTTGGGGGACGATCTCTGGGGCCAACGTCCTGACTTTC; CDR3aa: CASSPRWGTISGANVLTF
v_gene: TRBV9; d_gene: .; abundance: .; j_gene: TRBJ2-3; len: 14; CDR3nt: TGTGCCAGCAGCGCCGACAGACGCGTAGATACGCAGTATTTT; CDR3aa: CASSADRRVDTQYF
v_gene: TRBV29-1; d_gene: .; abundance: .; j_gene: TRBJ1-1; len: 13; CDR3nt: TGCAGCGTTGATCGTGGTGGGAACACTGAAGCTTTCTTT; CDR3aa: CSVDRGGNTEAFF
v_gene: TRBV7-8; d_gene: TRBD1; abundance: .; j_gene: TRBJ1-1; len: 15; CDR3nt: TGTGCCAGCAGCGTAGAAGGGGGCCTAGTCACTGAAGCTTTCTTT; CDR3aa: CASSVEGGLVTEAFF
v_gene: TRBV19; d_gene: .; abundance: few; j_gene: TRBJ1-1; len: 13; CDR3nt: TGTGCCAACCCGACGGTTTGGAACACTGAAGCTTTCTTT; CDR3aa: CANPTVWNTEAFF
v_gene: TRBV18; d_gene: TRBD1; abundance: many; j_gene: TRBJ2-7; len: 14; CDR3nt: TGTGCCAGCTCACAGGGACAGGCGTCCTACGAGCAGTACTTC; CDR3aa: CASSQGQASYEQYF
v_gene: TRBV14; d_gene: TRBD1; abundance: .; j_gene: TRBJ1-6; len: 15; CDR3nt: TGTGCCAGCAGCCAAACTACAGGGGGCTTTTCACCCCTCCACTTT; CDR3aa: CASSQTTGGFSPLHF
v_gene: TRBV9; d_gene: .; abundance: .; j_gene: TRBJ2-7; len: 14; CDR3nt: TGTGCCAGCAGCGTAGATCAGGGCCAATACGAGCAGTACTTC; CDR3aa: CASSVDQGQYEQYF
v_gene: TRBV25-1; d_gene: .; abundance: .; j_gene: TRBJ1-1; len: 16; CDR3nt: TGTGCCAGCAGTGCTAACCCCGGGACACTGAACACTGAAGCTTTCTTT; CDR3aa: CASSANPGTLNTEAFF
v_gene: TRBV6-4; d_gene: .; abundance: .; j_gene: TRBJ1-5; len: 14; CDR3nt: TGTGCCAGCAGTTCGTCAATGAGCAATCAGCCCCAGCATTTT; CDR3aa: CASSSSMSNQPQHF
v_gene: TRBV12-5; d_gene: .; abundance: many; j_gene: TRBJ1-5; len: 15; CDR3nt: TGTGCTAGTCGCGGGACAAGGGGCGAGAATCAGCCCCAGCATTTT; CDR3aa: CASRGTRGENQPQHF
v_gene: TRBV7-3; d_gene: TRBD2; abundance: many; j_gene: TRBJ2-3; len: 15; CDR3nt: TGTGCCAGCAGCTTAGTGTCCGGGGGGGCTGATACGCAGTATTTT; CDR3aa: CASSLVSGGADTQYF
v_gene: TRBV30; d_gene: .; abundance: many; j_gene: TRBJ2-7; len: 14; CDR3nt: TGTGCCTGGAGCAGTCACAGGCTTTTCTACGAGCAGTACTTC; CDR3aa: CAWSSHRLFYEQYF
v_gene: TRBV9; d_gene: .; abundance: many; j_gene: TRBJ1-1; len: 15; CDR3nt: TGTGCCAGCAGCGTAGGTGGGACTACCAACACTGAAGCTTTCTTT; CDR3aa: CASSVGGTTNTEAFF
v_gene: TRBV25-1; d_gene: .; abundance: .; j_gene: TRBJ1-2; len: 13; CDR3nt: TGTGCCAGCAGTGAGGGTACTAAAGGGGGCTACACCTTC; CDR3aa: CASSEGTKGGYTF
v_gene: TRBV20-1; d_gene: .; abundance: .; j_gene: TRBJ2-4; len: 14; CDR3nt: TGCAGTGCCACATTAGGGGGGCGGGGAGACATTCAGTACTTC; CDR3aa: CSATLGGRGDIQYF